This is a list of T cell receptor beta chains from one sample in a study of cytomegalovirus exposure and HLA in healthy donors. Sequencing used immunoSEQ multiplex PCR; TCRdb keeps in-frame clones, though not all of them. The sample contains about 140,000 clones, 65% to 80% of which appear only once. What was sequenced was PBMCs. The origin of the receptors is a woman in her 50s in good health and CMV-seropositive. Both conserved end residues are part of each CDR3. Each record gives: J gene, V gene, clone size, D gene, CDR3 protein, CDR3 DNA. D genes are given only for firm matches. Only part of the rows carry a size: once, few, many, or a class if the clone is expanded.

>TRBJ2-4|TRBV29-1|few|TRBD2
CSVRREDIQYF
TGCAGCGTCAGACGGGAGGACATTCAGTACTTC
>TRBJ1-1|TRBV4-3|.|.
CASSQVDVRDSDTEAFF
TGCGCCAGCAGCCAAGTAGATGTTAGGGACTCGGACACTGAAGCTTTCTTT
>TRBJ1-1|TRBV2|.|.
CASSEEGGARGNTEAFF
TGTGCCAGCAGTGAAGAGGGAGGAGCCCGGGGGAACACTGAAGCTTTCTTT
>TRBJ2-1|TRBV9|.|TRBD2
CASSVSGGPDEQFF
TGTGCCAGCAGCGTATCGGGGGGGCCCGATGAGCAGTTCTTC
>TRBJ2-1|TRBV7-6|.|TRBD2
CASSRLAGGNEQFF
TGTGCCAGCAGCCGACTAGCGGGGGGGAATGAGCAGTTCTTC
>TRBJ1-3|TRBV27|.|.
CASSTTSSGNTIYF
TGTGCCAGCAGTACTACCAGCTCCGGAAACACCATATATTTT
>TRBJ2-3|TRBV7-2|.|TRBD1
CASKVQGQGADTQYF
TGTGCCAGCAAAGTCCAGGGACAGGGGGCAGATACGCAGTATTTT
>TRBJ1-3|TRBV5-5|.|.
CASRITLSGNTIYF
TGTGCCAGCAGAATAACTCTTTCTGGAAACACCATATATTTT
>TRBJ2-7|TRBV7-6|once|.
CASSPLGGSYEQYF
TGTGCCAGCAGCCCCCTAGGAGGCTCCTACGAGCAGTACTTC
>TRBJ1-1|TRBV9|.|TRBD1
CASSYFTGTGAEAFF
TGTGCCAGCAGTTACTTTACGGGGACAGGTGCGGAAGCTTTCTTT
>TRBJ2-1|TRBV7-2|once|TRBD2
CASGPSGGSNNEQFF
TGTGCCAGCGGTCCTAGCGGGGGGTCTAACAATGAGCAGTTCTTC
>TRBJ1-3|TRBV6-6|.|.
CASSLDILSGNTIYF
TGTGCCAGCAGTTTAGACATCCTCTCTGGAAACACCATATATTTT
>TRBJ1-6|TRBV6-6|once|TRBD1
CASSTGQGGSPLHF
TGTGCCAGCAGTACCGGACAGGGGGGTTCACCCCTCCACTTT
>TRBJ1-3|TRBV9|.|TRBD1
CASSVAAGGSSGNTIYF
TGTGCCAGCAGCGTAGCAGCAGGGGGGAGCTCTGGAAACACCATATATTTT
>TRBJ2-3|TRBV7-3|.|TRBD2
CASSLIGLAGSYTDTQYF
TGTGCCAGCAGCTTAATAGGACTAGCGGGGAGCTACACAGATACGCAGTATTTT